This T cell receptor beta chain was identified in a study of blood T cell repertoires in COVID-19. Study overall: Sources were T cells, B-cell-depleted T cells, or PBMCs; the material itself was cDNA or gDNA.

The germline V gene encodes CDR1 LNHNV and CDR2 YYDKDF (reference sequence). J was trimmed by 3 bases and V by 3 bases; bases with no gene match: 4. This CDR3 region has 14 residues. Cohort assignment relied on participant-reported clinical history. Per the authors' pipeline: From reference gene primer amplification, estimates of nucleated cell counts were derived. The protocol was immunoSEQ multiplex PCR, while the TCRdb copy is restricted to in-frame clones and leaves out a portion. That table supplies the V and J calls and clone size; D and trimming were determined from the DNA. The repertoire holds 180,000 or so clones, about 90% seen once, with less than 1.5% in the top ten.

The chain carries TRBV15 and TRBJ2-7, with TRBD1 identical over 8 bases. Sequences were obtained from PBMCs or T cells enriched from blood (not recorded which). The TCR was taken from a human donor with acute COVID-19. The donor label of this sample is uncertain. DNA of the CDR3: TGTGCCACCAGCAGGCTGGACAGGGTCTACGAGCAGTACTTC. It is translated as CATSRLDRVYEQYF.